The next 5 T cell receptor beta chains were all read from a single sample in a study of vaccination effects on CD4 cells after COVID-19. ViraFEST expansion of antigen-specific CD4+ T cells with viral peptide pools preceded sequencing. Scientists isolated CD4+ T cells after a roughly 10-day culture period ended. Vaccinated recipients, who were negative for nucleocapsid antibodies, had no history of SARS-CoV-2 infection. For these receptors, no antigen is known. The repertoire was sequenced with immunoSEQ multiplex PCR; TCRdb's copy has only in-frame clones and lacks some. In the table there are tens of thousands of clones, around 73% of which are singletons. Source: CD4+ T cells from PBMCs cultured with SARS-CoV-2 spike peptides, taken before COVID-19 vaccination. All receptors derive from a human donor who received a COVID-19 vaccine.

This clone occurred a few times. The J gene is TRBJ2-3, the V gene TRBV5-1; 11 positions agree with TRBD2. V lost 0 bases, J lost 6 bases, and 9 bases stayed unmatched. The germline CDR1 and CDR2 sequences are SGHRS and YFSETQ. The CDR3 loop spans 17 amino acids. CDR3 protein: CASSLAGSGGAPDTQYF. The CDR3, as DNA: TGCGCCAGCAGCTTGGCTGGTAGCGGGGGGGCCCCCGATACGCAGTATTTT. Full variable domain (remainder filled in from reference TRBV5-1 and TRBJ2-3): KAGVTQTPRYLIKTRGQQVTLSCSPISGHRSVSWYQQTPGQGLQFLFEYFSETQRNKGNFPGRFSGRQFSNSRSEMNVSTLELGDSALYLCASSLAGSGGAPDTQYFGPGTRLTVL.

The chain joins TRBV21-1 to TRBJ2-3; whether TRBD2, the table's D call, matches the DNA was not checked. TRBV21-1 is flagged as a pseudogene. This CDR3 has 16 amino acids. The CDR3 DNA is TGTGCCAGCAGCAGAAACCCGGGACTGGGCACAGATACGCAGTATTTT. Amino acid sequence: CASSRNPGLGTDTQYF.

The CDR3 region is CASRRDRGETHGYTF. The DNA for the CDR3 is TGCGCCAGCAGGCGGGACAGGGGTGAAACTCATGGCTACACCTTC. The chain couples TRBV5-1 to TRBJ1-2; 10 bases map to TRBD1. The J segment lost 6 bases and the V segment lost 5 bases, leaving 10 bases of the junction unmatched. Germline V gene lookup returns CDR1 SGHRS and CDR2 YFSETQ. The CDR3 is made up of 15 amino acids. Variable domain in full (rest from reference TRBV5-1 and TRBJ1-2): KAGVTQTPRYLIKTRGQQVTLSCSPISGHRSVSWYQQTPGQGLQFLFEYFSETQRNKGNFPGRFSGRQFSNSRSEMNVSTLELGDSALYLCASRRDRGETHGYTFGSGTRLTVV.

The rearrangement joins TRBV27 to TRBJ2-1; D is undetermined. V shed 3 bases and J shed 4 bases, with 7 bases lying between them. The CDR3 length is 13 residues. The germline CDR1 and CDR2 sequences are MNHEY and SMNVEV (reference sequence). The CDR3 coding sequence is TGTGCCAGCAGTTTTGGGCGGTACAATGAGCAGTTCTTC. It specifies CASSFGRYNEQFF.

The rearrangement uses TRBV3-1 (or the pseudogene TRBV3-2) and TRBJ1-4; TRBD1 might be the D (5 bases). Trimming removed 1 base from V and 12 bases from J, with 9 bases in between. This CDR3 is built from 12 residues. Germline lookup yields CDR1 LGHDT and CDR2 YNNKEL (reference sequence). Here the CDR3 DNA reads TGTGCCAGCAGCCAAGTATCCAGGGAACTGTTTTTT. Its protein product is CASSQVSRELFF.